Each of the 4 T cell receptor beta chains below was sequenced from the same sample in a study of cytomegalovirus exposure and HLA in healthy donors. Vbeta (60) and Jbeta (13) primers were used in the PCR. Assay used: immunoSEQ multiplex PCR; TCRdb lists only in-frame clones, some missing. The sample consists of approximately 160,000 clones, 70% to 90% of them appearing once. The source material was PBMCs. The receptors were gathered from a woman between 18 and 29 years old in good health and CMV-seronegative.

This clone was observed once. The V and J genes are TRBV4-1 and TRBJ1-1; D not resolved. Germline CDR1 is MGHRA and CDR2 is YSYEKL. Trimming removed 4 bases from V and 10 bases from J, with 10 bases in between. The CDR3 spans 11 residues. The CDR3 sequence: CASSPLGRAFF. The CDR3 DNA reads TGCGCCAGCAGCCCCCTAGGCAGAGCTTTCTTT.

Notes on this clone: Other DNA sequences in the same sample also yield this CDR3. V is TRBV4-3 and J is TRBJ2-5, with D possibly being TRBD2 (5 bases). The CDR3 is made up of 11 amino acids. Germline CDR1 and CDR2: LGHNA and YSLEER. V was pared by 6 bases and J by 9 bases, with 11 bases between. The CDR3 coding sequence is TGCGCCAGCAGAACAAGCGGAGCCCAGTACTTC. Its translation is CASRTSGAQYF.

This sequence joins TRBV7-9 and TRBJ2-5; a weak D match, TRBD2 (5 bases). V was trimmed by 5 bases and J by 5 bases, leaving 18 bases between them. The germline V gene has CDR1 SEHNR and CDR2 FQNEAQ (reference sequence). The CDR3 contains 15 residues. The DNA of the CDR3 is TGTGCCAGCAGCCCTAATCTTGAGGGCTTGGAGACCCAGTACTTC. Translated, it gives CASSPNLEGLETQYF.

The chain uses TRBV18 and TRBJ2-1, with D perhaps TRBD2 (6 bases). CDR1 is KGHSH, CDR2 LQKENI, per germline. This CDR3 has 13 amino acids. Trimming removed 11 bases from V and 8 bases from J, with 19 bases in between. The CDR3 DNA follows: TGTGCCGGCGGGACTCGTCGCCGTGATGAGCAGTTCTTC. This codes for CAGGTRRRDEQFF.